This T cell receptor (beta chain) was profiled in a study of cytomegalovirus exposure and HLA in healthy donors. Study-wide findings and caveats: 164 TCR beta chains were listed as cytomegalovirus-associated.

From the approximately 120-subject validation cohort, which was separate from the roughly 610-subject first cohort, the donors were drawn. Notes on this clone: Its antigen remains unknown.

The CDR3 is 13 residues long. CDR1 is SGHRS and CDR2 is YFSETQ in the germline V gene. V dropped 0 bases and J dropped 3 bases, with 4 bases sitting between them. Only in-frame clones appear in the TCRdb table, and some are missing; sequencing was by immunoSEQ multiplex PCR. The sample lists fewer than 250,000 clones, approximately 87% occurring once. The sequence was obtained from a man aged 18-30 years in good health and CMV-seronegative. The V and J genes are TRBV5-1 and TRBJ2-1; no reliable D call. Sequencing input: PBMCs. Here the CDR3 reads CASSLAVYNEQFF. The CDR3 DNA follows: TGCGCCAGCAGCTTGGCCGTCTACAATGAGCAGTTCTTC.